These 4 T cell receptor beta chains came from one sample sequenced in a study of T-cell reconstitution after alpha-beta-depleted transplantation in children. Unique molecular identifiers were built into the TCRbeta library. TCRdb analysed the PCR reads with MiXCR anew, one entry per CDR3 protein. The sample has around 530,000 distinct CDR3 sequences; approximately 32% are singletons. The sequencing here drew on PBMCs from the stem cell graft donor, taken from the stem cell graft. These receptors all come from a human donor who donated a stem cell graft to a child with aplastic anemia.

The gene calls are TRBV19 and TRBJ1-4; TRBD1 might be the D (5 bases). This CDR3 has 14 residues. Germline CDR1 and CDR2: LNHDA and SQIVND (reference sequence). V was cut by 6 bases and J by 8 bases, with 16 bases left in between. CDR3 DNA: TGTGCCAGTAGCCTGTGGGGGTTTGACGAAAAACTGTTTTTT. Residues: CASSLWGFDEKLFF.

The J gene is TRBJ1-2, the V gene TRBV5-1; 9 bases are a match to TRBD1. Losses at the gene ends were 4 bases for V and 4 bases for J; bases not matched to a gene: 5. The CDR3 totals 14 residues. Germline values: CDR1 SGHRS, CDR2 YFSETQ. The CDR3 DNA is TGCGCCAGCAGCCACAGGGGGCCGGGCTATGGCTACACCTTC. Translated: CASSHRGPGYGYTF.

For this clonotype: The conserved final phenylalanine or tryptophan is absent from the CDR3, which likely points to a read error. V and J are TRBV5-5 and TRBJ1-1; D is unclear. Trimming removed 6 bases from V and 2 bases from J, with 20 bases in between. The CDR3 extends over 16 amino acids. Germline V gene lookup returns CDR1 SGHKS and CDR2 YYEKEE (reference sequence). Here the CDR3 reads CASNSSPLRLNTEAFY. CDR3 nucleotide sequence: TGTGCCAGCAACAGCTCTCCGCTTAGACTCAACACTGAAGCTTTCTAT.

This chain connects TRBV28 to TRBJ2-1; D perhaps matches TRBD2 (7 bases). Germline V gene sequence: CDR1 MDHEN, CDR2 SYDVKM. Trimming left V 3 bases short and J 2 bases short, with 11 bases between. This CDR3 has 15 amino acids. CDR3 sequence reads: CASSFGGGAYNEQFF. The CDR3 nucleotides read TGTGCCAGCAGTTTTGGGGGGGGCGCCTACAATGAGCAGTTCTTC.